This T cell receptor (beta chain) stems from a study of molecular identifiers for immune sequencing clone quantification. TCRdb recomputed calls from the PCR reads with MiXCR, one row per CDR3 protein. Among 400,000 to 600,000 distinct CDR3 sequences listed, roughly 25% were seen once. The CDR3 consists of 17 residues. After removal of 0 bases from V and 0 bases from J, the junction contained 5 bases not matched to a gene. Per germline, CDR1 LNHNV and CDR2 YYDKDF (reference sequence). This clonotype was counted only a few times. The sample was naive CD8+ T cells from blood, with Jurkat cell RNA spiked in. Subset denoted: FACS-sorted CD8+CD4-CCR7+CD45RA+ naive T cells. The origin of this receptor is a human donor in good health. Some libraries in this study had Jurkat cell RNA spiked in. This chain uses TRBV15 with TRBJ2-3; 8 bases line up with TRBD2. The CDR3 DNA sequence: TGTGCCACCAGCAGAGATCGCACGGGGGGGAGCACAGATACGCAGTATTTT. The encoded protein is CATSRDRTGGSTDTQYF. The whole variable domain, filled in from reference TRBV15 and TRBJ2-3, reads DAMVIQNPRYQVTQFGKPVTLSCSQTLNHNVMYWYQQKSSQAPKLLFHYYDKDFNNEADTPDNFQSRRPNTSFCFLDIRSPGLGDTAMYLCATSRDRTGGSTDTQYFGPGTRLTVL.